A single T cell receptor beta chain is shown here with its context. No antigen is known for it. CDR3 length: 12 amino acids. CDR1 is SQVTM, CDR2 ANQGSEA, per germline. V was trimmed by 1 base and J by 3 bases, leaving 6 bases between them. This specimen belongs to a study of CD8 T cells in Susac syndrome. Study findings and constraints: That the number of individuals in its TCR sequencing and HLA analysis was relatively small was acknowledged by the study.

When the RNA was reverse transcribed, random hexamers were used with an input of roughly 0.5 to 1 ug. A multiplex approach, immunoSEQ multiplex PCR, amplified TCR beta CDR3 across 54 Vbeta and 13 Jbeta. TCRdb reprocessed the immunoSEQ multiplex PCR reads via MiXCR and lists one record per CDR3 protein. The profile covers about 150,000 distinct CDR3 sequences, with approximately 94% appearing a single time and about 0.21% taken by the ten largest. The sequencing input was CD8+ T cells from PBMCs. This sequence originates from a human donor with multiple sclerosis. V is TRBV29-1 and J is TRBJ1-1; D ambiguous. The CDR3 protein is CSVEVGYTEAFF. The CDR3 nucleotides are TGCAGCGTTGAAGTGGGGTACACTGAAGCTTTCTTT.